Shown below are 23 T cell receptor beta chains from a single sample sequenced in a study of blood T cell repertoires in COVID-19. Here immunoSEQ multiplex PCR was the method, and the copy in TCRdb shows in-frame clones only, minus some. Seen here are approximately 300,000 clones, 87% observed once, and the top ten hold roughly 2%. The specimen sequenced was peripheral blood. Receptors originate from a woman between 45 and 65 years old who had recovered from COVID-19.

The chain has TRBV2 and TRBJ2-7, with 8 bases fitting TRBD2. V shed 3 bases and J 2 bases; nucleotides not matched to a gene: 9. Germline V gene sequence: CDR1 SNHLY, CDR2 FYNNEI. This CDR3 comprises 16 residues. In DNA form, the CDR3 reads TGTGCCAGCAGTGAGGGTCGGGGCGGGGGGACCTACGAGCAGTACTTC. Residues: CASSEGRGGGTYEQYF. The full variable domain, rest sourced from reference TRBV2 and TRBJ2-7, is EPEVTQTPSHQVTQMGQEVILRCVPISNHLYFYWYRQILGQKVEFLVSFYNNEISEKSEIFDDQFSVERPDGSNFTLKIRSTKLEDSAMYFCASSEGRGGGTYEQYFGPGTRLTVT.

The rearrangement links TRBV5-8 to TRBJ1-5, with TRBD1 identical over 7 bases. Germline loops: CDR1 SGHTS, CDR2 YDEGEE. Germline trimming cut 0 bases from V and 5 bases from J; bases unmatched to any gene: 8. The length of the CDR3 is 16 residues. The CDR3 coding sequence is TGTGCCAGCAGCTTGGTGTTGTCAGGGGGAGATCAGCCCCAGCATTTT. This codes for CASSLVLSGGDQPQHF.

The rearrangement uses TRBV20-1 and TRBJ2-7, with 7 positions matching TRBD2. CDR1 DFQATT and CDR2 SNEGSKA come from the germline V gene (reference sequence). The CDR3 runs to 16 residues. Trimming took 3 bases from V and 3 from J; bases not matched to a gene: 14. The CDR3 nucleotides are TGCAGTGCTAGTTCGTACGCGGCGGGAGTCGGCTACGAGCAGTACTTC. Protein product: CSASSYAAGVGYEQYF.

This rearrangement joins TRBV30 to TRBJ1-4; 9 bases map to TRBD1. V was clipped by 3 bases and J by 4 bases; unmatched bases: 3. CDR1 GTSNPN and CDR2 SVGIG come from the germline V gene (reference sequence). CDR3 size: 14 residues. The CDR3 coding sequence is TGTGCCTGGAGAACAGGGGGCGGTAATGAAAAACTGTTTTTT. It encodes CAWRTGGGNEKLFF.

J is TRBJ2-1 and V is TRBV27, with TRBD1 matching over 7 bases. V shed 7 bases, J shed 2 bases, and the junction held 8 bases outside the gene matches. Germline V gene data show CDR1 as MNHEY and CDR2 as SMNVEV (reference sequence). This CDR3 is built from 15 residues. The CDR3, as DNA: TGTGCCAGCACTGCTCGGGACAGACCCTACAATGAGCAGTTCTTC. This gives the protein CASTARDRPYNEQFF.

The chain uses TRBV5-1 and TRBJ2-3, with 9 bases lining up with TRBD2. CDR3 length equals 15 residues. With V trimmed by 1 base and J by 1 base, 1 base remained unmatched. In germline, CDR1 is SGHRS, CDR2 YFSETQ. CDR3 in DNA: TGCGCCAGCAGCTTGCCTAGCGGGGGCACAGATACGCAGTATTTT. Its protein is CASSLPSGGTDTQYF.

In its sample, this clone was seen once. The CDR3 DNA reads as TGTGCCAGCAGCTTGGGACAGGGGTTCGGTCAGCCCCAGCATTTT. This sequence encodes CASSLGQGFGQPQHF. V gene TRBV9 combines with J gene TRBJ1-5; 10 positions agree with TRBD1. Unmatched junction bases numbered 7, after V lost 4 bases and J lost 6 bases. Germline CDR1 reads SGDLS; CDR2 reads YYNGEE. The CDR3 sequence is 15 residues long.

The rearrangement links TRBV6-4 to TRBJ2-2; D is ambiguous. From germline, CDR1 is MRHNA and CDR2 SNTAGT. V gave up 4 bases and J gave up 16 bases, with 4 bases separating them. This CDR3 has 8 amino acids. The CDR3: CASSAWFF. In DNA, the CDR3 is TGTGCCAGCAGTGCTTGGTTTTTT.

This chain connects TRBV11-2 to TRBJ2-4; TRBD2 matches at 9 bases. V was clipped by 5 bases and J by 2 bases; unmatched bases: 13. This CDR3 has 18 amino acids. Germline V gene data show CDR1 as SGHAT and CDR2 as FQNNGV. CDR3 sequence reads: CASSARSLAGGPKNIQYF. CDR3 DNA sequence: TGTGCCAGCAGCGCCCGGTCCTTGGCGGGAGGGCCCAAAAACATTCAGTACTTC.

V usage is TRBV4-3 and J usage is TRBJ1-1; 8 bases are shared with TRBD1. The CDR3 has 15 amino acids. J was trimmed by 3 bases and V by 4 bases; bases with no gene match: 7. The V gene's germline CDR1 is LGHNA and CDR2 YSLEER. CDR3 protein: CASSRLQGGDTEAFF. In DNA form, the CDR3 reads TGCGCCAGCAGCCGTTTACAGGGGGGAGACACTGAAGCTTTCTTT.

The chain is built from TRBV7-8 and TRBJ1-1; maybe TRBD1 (5 bases). CDR3 length: 12 amino acids. The germline V gene has CDR1 SGHVS and CDR2 FQNEAQ. V shed 2 bases and J shed 5 bases, with 6 bases lying between them. The CDR3 region has the DNA TGTGCCAGCAGCTTAAGGGGTACTGAAGCTTTCTTT. Amino acids: CASSLRGTEAFF.

This clone has more than one count but fewer than ten. The rearrangement joins TRBV5-6 to TRBJ1-5; tentative D call: TRBD1 (6 bases). The CDR3 has 16 residues. V was clipped by 3 bases and J by 5 bases, with 18 bases between them. The germline CDR1 and CDR2 sequences are SGHDT and YYEEEE. The CDR3 is CASSSLAGAGYQPQHF. CDR3 in DNA: TGTGCCAGCAGCTCCCTAGCAGGGGCCGGGTATCAGCCCCAGCATTTT.

On this clone itself: One junction end does not reproduce the germline sequence, and a read error may be involved. The chain carries TRBV7-7 and TRBJ2-7, with a weak D call TRBD2 (6 bases). CDR1 is SSHAT, CDR2 FNYEAQ, per germline (reference sequence). The CDR3 spans 16 residues. The CDR3 is CASSSRPLARTYEQYF. The CDR3 bases are TGTGCTAGCAGCTCGCGCCCACTAGCACGTACCTACGAGCAGTACTTC.

CDR3 bases: TGTGCCAGCAGCTTAGCGGGGACTAGCGGCGAAGAGACCCAGTACTTC. Translation: CASSLAGTSGEETQYF. This rearrangement joins TRBV7-2 to TRBJ2-5, with 11 bases that match TRBD2. Germline V gives CDR1 SGHTA, CDR2 FQGNSA. Germline trimming cut 0 bases from V and 3 bases from J; bases unmatched to any gene: 3. The CDR3 loop spans 16 amino acids.

This clone was recorded a few times. This chain connects TRBV5-1 to TRBJ1-1; maybe TRBD1 (5 bases). V gave up 5 bases and J gave up 6 bases, with 14 bases separating them. The CDR3 contains 13 residues. The germline CDR1 and CDR2 sequences are SGHRS and YFSETQ. The CDR3 nucleotides are TGCGCCAGCAGGTCCGGCAGGGCTCCTGAAGCTTTCTTT. This translates into CASRSGRAPEAFF. The complete variable domain, with remaining parts taken from reference TRBV5-1 and TRBJ1-1, reads KAGVTQTPRYLIKTRGQQVTLSCSPISGHRSVSWYQQTPGQGLQFLFEYFSETQRNKGNFPGRFSGRQFSNSRSEMNVSTLELGDSALYLCASRSGRAPEAFFGQGTRLTVV.

This chain connects TRBV10-3 to TRBJ2-1; 10 bases map to TRBD1. The J segment lost 4 bases and the V segment lost 9 bases, leaving 9 bases of the junction unmatched. This CDR3 spans 15 amino acids. Germline CDR1 is ENHRY and CDR2 is SYGVKD. CDR3 DNA: TGTGCCATTCTCCCGGGACAGGGGACGTACAATGAGCAGTTCTTC. Its translation is CAILPGQGTYNEQFF.

This chain joins TRBV19 and TRBJ2-7, with a tentative D call TRBD2 (5 bases). Trimming stripped 0 bases from V and 9 bases from J, with 15 bases between. Germline-derived CDR1 and CDR2 are LNHDA and SQIVND (reference sequence). The CDR3 is 14 amino acids. CDR3: CASSIDLWQAGQYF. CDR3 nucleotide sequence: TGTGCCAGTAGTATAGATCTATGGCAGGCGGGGCAGTACTTC.

CDR3 protein: CASSPKLGQGEAFF. The CDR3 nucleotides read TGTGCCAGCTCACCCAAGTTAGGACAGGGTGAAGCTTTCTTT. This rearrangement joins TRBV18 to TRBJ1-1; TRBD1 matches 8 bases. Germline lookup yields CDR1 KGHSH and CDR2 LQKENI. Germline trimming cut 3 bases from V and 7 bases from J; bases unmatched to any gene: 7. This CDR3 is 14 amino acids long.

This chain uses TRBV5-6 with TRBJ2-4, with 9 bases that match TRBD1. V shed 4 bases and J 0 bases; nucleotides not matched to a gene: 11. This CDR3 has 18 amino acids. The germline gives CDR1 SGHDT, CDR2 YYEEEE. CDR3 amino acids: CASSLGTGLRVAKNIQYF. CDR3 DNA: TGTGCCAGCAGCCTTGGGACAGGGCTGAGGGTAGCCAAAAACATTCAGTACTTC.

V is TRBV7-2 and J is TRBJ2-5, with D possibly matching TRBD1 (7 bases). The CDR3 spans 15 residues. Germline loops: CDR1 SGHTA, CDR2 FQGNSA. The V end lost 5 bases, the J end lost 4 bases, and 17 bases lay between the germline ends. The CDR3 sequence: CASSIGGTATETQYF. DNA of the CDR3: TGTGCCAGCAGCATAGGGGGGACAGCGACAGAGACCCAGTACTTC.

The chain joins TRBV24-1 to TRBJ2-7; possibly TRBD1 for D (5 bases). The V gene lost 2 bases and the J gene lost 6 bases, with 7 bases spanning the gap. The CDR3 totals 12 residues. Germline values: CDR1 KGHDR, CDR2 SFDVKD. The CDR3 sequence is CATSDSTGEQYF. The CDR3 nucleotides are TGTGCCACCAGTGATTCCACAGGCGAGCAGTACTTC.

This rearrangement joins TRBV7-8 to TRBJ1-1, with 8 bases lining up with TRBD1. V was clipped by 2 bases and J by 1 base; unmatched bases: 3. The germline V gene encodes CDR1 SGHVS and CDR2 FQNEAQ. This CDR3 is built from 15 residues. The CDR3 loop is CASSLQGAKNTEAFF. The CDR3 DNA reads as TGTGCCAGCAGCTTACAGGGGGCTAAGAACACTGAAGCTTTCTTT.

This chain uses TRBV6-5 with TRBJ2-7; possibly TRBD1 for D (6 bases). V lost 7 bases and J 0 bases, leaving 13 bases between the germline ends. This CDR3 region has 14 residues. From germline, CDR1 is MNHEY and CDR2 SVGAGI. This CDR3 reads CASTAGAVSYEQYF. The CDR3 bases are TGTGCCAGCACCGCAGGGGCCGTCTCCTACGAGCAGTACTTC.